This T cell receptor beta chain comes out of a study of cytomegalovirus exposure and HLA in healthy donors (TCRdb year 2017). Turning to the overall study: An earlier analysis of roughly 500 of the donors reported approximately 300 Gb of sequence data and some 120 million unique TCR beta sequences from roughly 200 million T cells. Roughly 310 gigabases of sequencing data and 70 million to 85 million unique TCR sequences were included in an early release covering 550 to 800 HLA-typed donors. Of the 350 to 400 genotyped donors, approximately 83% fell in the genetic ancestry cluster associated with self-reported Caucasian donors. The study was designed to test whether signatures of past pathogen exposure could be identified by cataloging public T cell receptors. The study profiled the T cell repertoires of 666 subjects by immunosequencing and related them to cytomegalovirus serostatus. A separate validation cohort of roughly 110 different subjects was used in addition to the roughly 700-subject first cohort. To predict cytomegalovirus infection status, the study brought together high-throughput TCR immunosequencing, statistical association of individual TCRs with disease status, and machine learning. A later analysis re-analyzed previously published TCR beta repertoires from approximately 670 donors and added high-resolution HLA genotyping to study TCR occurrence patterns. Rather than drawing on any new phenotypic data, the later analysis identified candidate immune exposures from TCR beta sequences and the way those sequences occurred across donors. In an earlier analysis of roughly 580 of the donors, high-throughput TCR beta sequencing was used to judge whether each TCR beta V gene segment behaved as functional or pseudogenic. Donor age, sex, ethnicity and CMV serostatus were collected together with the repertoire data. Genome-wide SNP genotypes for about 65% of the roughly 700 donors were used in a later genetic analysis, which treated that subset as a discovery cohort. All discovery cohort repertoires had been generated using a single sequencing platform. HLA typing covered class I and class II loci at four-digit resolution. Typing coverage differed by locus: A, B, C, DRB1 and DQB1 were typed in about 629-640 donors, DQA1 in 522, DPA1 in 606, and DPB1 in 400 to 490. Because of strong linkage in the cohort, roughly 5 DR-DQ haplotypes were treated as single units for association and clustering. On average, 235,054 unique TCR beta nucleotide sequences were sequenced per donor among several hundred genotyped donors of the cohort, with about 19% of those sequences being non-productive.

Results and caveats for the whole study, not just this receptor: A later analysis reported that several top co-occurrence clusters appeared linked to parvovirus B19, influenza, CMV and Epstein-Barr virus. According to a later analysis, most CMV-associated TCR beta chains appeared to be HLA-restricted, and the HLA associations seemed to be driven largely by CMV exposure. Because HLA typing was missing for some donors at each locus, association tests included only the typed subset. A later analysis found that HLA-associated TCR beta chains were more clonally expanded and had lower generation probabilities than equally common non-associated chains. A later genetic analysis reported fewer N-insertions in productive TCRs among donors in an Asian-associated ancestry cluster than the roughly 700-donor mean. Three of the identified cytomegalovirus-associated TCR beta chains were confirmed in vitro to be specific for cytomegalovirus antigens. A cluster of highly shared sequence variants was judged likely to be a technical artifact of the sequencing pipeline. Correlated functional status among segregating V segments might be attributable to linkage disequilibrium, but an unknown experimental factor could not be ruled out. Immune exposure information for the cohort was limited to CMV serostatus. Cytomegalovirus status was reported to be diagnosed by the classifier with high specificity and sensitivity in both the original and validation cohorts. An association between a missense DCLRE1C variant and V-gene and J-gene trimming of TCR beta chains was found in a later genetic analysis and replicated in an independent cohort. The presence/absence analyses assumed that sequencing depth was roughly uniform across donors, and that assumption may not be true. In the study, around 160 TCR beta chains were listed as associated with cytomegalovirus. Assigning TCR associations to individual alleles was difficult when HLA alleles, especially DR and DQ, strongly co-occurred. In a later analysis, the rate of TCR association differed among HLA loci, with DRB1 alleles having the most associated TCRs and HLA-C alleles having the fewest. The authors suggested that the approach could potentially be generalized to other disease states and immunological phenotypes. Across donors, most TCR sequences were observed very rarely, whereas some public TCRs were present in many individuals. Broadly in line with IMGT annotations, most TCR beta V segments showed up in productive rearrangements about 87% or about 30% of the time in an earlier analysis of 450 to 600 of the donors. This cohort had only TCR beta chains sequenced, and the lack of alpha or paired-chain data limited which features could be detected. A later analysis associated around 16,000 TCR beta sequences with specific HLA alleles at a false discovery rate of 0.05. A further reported finding was that TCR beta sequences accurately predicted the HLA-A and HLA-B alleles for most subjects in the first cohort. Because counts were too low, about 18 rarely observed V segments, including chromosome 9 orphons, were left out of the earlier analysis of some 600 of the donors. Some IMGT-functional V segments, including TRBV6-2 and TRBV6-3, could not be distinguished by the 87-base-pair reads and were therefore excluded.

Library construction relied on the immunoSEQ multiplex PCR assay. For the multiplex PCR, a mixture combining 60 forward primers for TCR Vbeta segments and 13 reverse primers for TCR Jbeta segments was used. The CDR3 region of rearranged TCR beta genes was amplified from genomic DNA with a multiplex PCR assay. The Illumina HiSeq System was used to sequence the amplified TCR beta libraries as 87-base-pair reads. In the authors' own workflow: A later analysis tallied 75 million to 85 million unique TCR beta chains across the 666 repertoires, and about 10 million of those chains were shared by two or more donors. To remove PCR and sequencing errors, raw reads were error-corrected and collapsed into unique sequences using a nearest-neighbor algorithm that merged closely related sequences. Alignment of CDR3 sequences to IMGT reference sequences was used to assign V, D and J gene segments. Each retained sequence needed at least a six-nucleotide match to both a V gene segment and a J gene segment. Rearrangements were called productive when the CDR3 lacked stop codons and stayed in frame with V and J; all others were non-productive. Following IMGT convention, CDR3 was defined as the stretch from the second conserved V-encoded cysteine to the conserved J-encoded phenylalanine. In an earlier analysis of roughly 610 of the donors, sequences lacking an unambiguous match to a single V gene segment were excluded. An earlier analysis of roughly 590 of the donors called V segments functional above 56.7% productive rearrangements and segregating when the between-donor standard deviation exceeded 5%. A statistical classification framework was built for diagnosing cytomegalovirus status from the catalog of TCR beta chain sequences. In a later analysis, TCR nucleotide sequences were compared against IMGT/GENE-DB human TR gene sequences so that V and J genes could be assigned. In a later analysis, CDR3 sequences and most-parsimonious VDJ recombination scenarios were assigned using the TCRdist pipeline. In a later analysis, each TCR beta chain was defined by its CDR3 amino acid sequence together with its V-gene family, and reads lacking a unique V-gene family were excluded. As a way to deal with suspected cross-contamination and a sequencing artifact, a later analysis dropped 640 or so nucleotide sequences that were highly shared and had low generation probability. In a later analysis, a clonal expansion index for each public chain was calculated from normalized within-repertoire ranks of inferred template counts. Generation probabilities in a later analysis came from a VDJ recombination model fitted to out-of-frame rearrangements, and those results were checked against IGoR. Hypergeometric tests were used in a later analysis to score TCR-TCR, TCR-HLA and TCR-CMV co-occurrence, with a repertoire-size bias correction applied to the TCR pairs. A later analysis estimated false discovery rates by permuting HLA or CMV assignments 20 times. In a later analysis, co-occurring TCRs were grouped using DBSCAN, and TCRdist sequence similarity was added for clustering within HLA-allele-positive subsets. Co-occurrence clustering excluded repertoires with fewer than 30,000 or more than 120,000 public chains, plus five with anomalous nucleotide sharing. TCRdb's version of the immuneACCESS table is confined to in-frame rearrangements and falls short of the full clone set. An unresolved V gene accounts for under half of the shortfall where checked; the remainder is of unknown origin. From that table come the V and J calls and clone size; the DNA was used to work out D and trimming. This sample has more than 150,000 clones in its table, and 65% to 80% of those were observed once. About 2.9% of the sample lies in the top ten.

This clone turned up a few times. Its antigen specificity is not known. The junction differs from germline at one of its ends, possibly a read error. The cohort comprised 550 to 700 healthy bone marrow donors. Cohort members were all nominally healthy when sampled, although unrecorded immune exposures were likely present. The donor was CMV seropositive and was included in the group of some 290 seropositive cohort members. A peripheral blood sample was provided by each donor, and peripheral blood mononuclear cells were used for TCR beta sequencing. Genomic DNA was extracted from the blood cell samples with the Qiagen DNeasy Blood Extraction Kit. The CDR3 covers 15 residues, taking in both the cysteine and the phenylalanine. The retained sequence is limited to the CDR3, 45 bases, with the frame set at the first base. CDR1 and CDR2, looked up from the germline V gene, are SNHLY and FYNNEI.

The TCR was taken from a woman aged 45-59 years in good health and CMV-seropositive. Sequences were obtained from PBMCs. Here the chain combines TRBV2 and TRBJ2-4; a tentative D call is TRBD2 (5 bases match). CDR3 protein: CASTAMGLAKNSQYF. The DNA sequence is given as TGTGCCAGCACCGCGATGGGTCTAGCCAAAAACAGTCAGTACTTC.